These 15 T cell receptor beta chains originate from one sample sequenced in a study of cytomegalovirus exposure and HLA in healthy donors listed by TCRdb under 2017. Libraries came from the immunoSEQ multiplex PCR assay. For the multiplex PCR, a mixture combining 60 forward primers for TCR Vbeta segments and 13 reverse primers for TCR Jbeta segments was used. What TCRdb holds here is the immuneACCESS table cut down to in-frame rearrangements. Part of the clones is not present; checked against another copy, under half of the missing clones reflect an unresolved V gene, and the others are unexplained. This sample's listing comprises around 71,000 clones. The top ten clones comprise 1.5% to 2% of the sample. Material for sequencing was PBMCs. These receptors all stem from a woman aged 25-40 years in good health and CMV-seronegative.

CDR3 in amino acids: CASSQGGGHNEQFF. The CDR3 region has the DNA TGTGCCAGCAGCCAAGGGGGGGGGCACAATGAGCAGTTCTTC. J is TRBJ2-1 and V is TRBV4-2; tentative D call: TRBD2 (7 bases). Trimming shortened V by 1 base and J by 5 bases, and 9 bases separated the two germline ends. The germline V gene encodes CDR1 LGHNA and CDR2 YNFKEQ. This CDR3 is built from 14 residues.

J is TRBJ2-7 and V is TRBV14; possibly TRBD1 for D (5 bases). This CDR3 contains 13 residues. Trimming took off 4 bases at V and 3 bases at J, with 10 bases between the two ends. Per the germline V gene, CDR1 is SGHDN and CDR2 is FVKESK. In DNA form, the CDR3 reads TGTGCCAGCAGCCCAGGGTCAAACTACGAGCAGTACTTC. Its protein product is CASSPGSNYEQYF. The full variable domain, completed using reference TRBV14 and TRBJ2-7, is EAGVTQFPSHSVIEKGQTVTLRCDPISGHDNLYWYRRVMGKEIKFLLHFVKESKQDESGMPNNRFLAERTGGTYSTLKVQPAELEDSGVYFCASSPGSNYEQYFGPGTRLTVT.

The chain couples TRBV7-9 to TRBJ2-5; 8 positions match TRBD2. The ends lost 6 bases at V and 3 bases at J; junction bases unmatched: 9. The CDR3 has 15 amino acids. Per germline, CDR1 SEHNR and CDR2 FQNEAQ (reference sequence). The CDR3 DNA is TGTGCCAGCAGTGCAGAAGAACTAGCGGAAGAGACCCAGTACTTC. It is translated as CASSAEELAEETQYF.

The V and J genes are TRBV18 and TRBJ1-2; D uncertain. The germline gives CDR1 KGHSH, CDR2 LQKENI. There are 12 residues in the CDR3. V lost 3 bases, J lost 6 bases, and 8 bases lay in between. The CDR3 region is CASSPGVHGYTF. CDR3 sequence (DNA): TGTGCCAGCTCACCGGGAGTTCATGGCTACACCTTC.

This rearrangement joins TRBV19 to TRBJ1-3, with TRBD1 matching 11 bases. V trimming: 5 bases; J trimming: 2 bases; junction bases outside the gene matches: 5. The CDR3 loop spans 16 amino acids. CDR1 is LNHDA, CDR2 SQIVND, per germline (reference sequence). In DNA, the CDR3 is TGTGCCAGTAGTCCCCAGGACAGGGGGCCTGGAAACACCATATATTTT. Protein product: CASSPQDRGPGNTIYF.

The J gene is TRBJ2-7, the V gene TRBV28, with 11 positions matching TRBD1. Germline CDR1 reads MDHEN; CDR2 reads SYDVKM. V was pared by 6 bases and J by 3 bases, with 10 bases of the junction left unmatched. The CDR3 is made up of 16 amino acids. The DNA for the CDR3 is TGTGCCAGCAGCGCTGGGACAGGGGGTAAGTTCTACGAGCAGTACTTC. It is translated as CASSAGTGGKFYEQYF. Supplemented by reference TRBV28 and TRBJ2-7, the full variable domain reads DVKVTQSSRYLVKRTGEKVFLECVQDMDHENMFWYRQDPGLGLRLIYFSYDVKMKEKGDIPEGYSVSREKKERFSLILESASTNQTSMYLCASSAGTGGKFYEQYFGPGTRLTVT.

The chain is built from TRBV29-1 and TRBJ2-3; 14 positions match TRBD2. The J segment lost 10 bases and the V segment lost 7 bases, leaving 7 bases of the junction unmatched. CDR3 size: 13 residues. Looked up from germline, CDR1 is SQVTM and CDR2 is ANQGSEA. The CDR3 is CSARLAGGLAQYF. The CDR3 DNA follows: TGCAGCGCTCGACTAGCGGGGGGGCTGGCGCAGTATTTT.

Points on this clone: Relative to the germline gene, one junction end is altered; a read error may explain this. The J gene is TRBJ2-7, the V gene TRBV14; D remains ambiguous. This CDR3 has 11 amino acids. CDR1 SGHDN and CDR2 FVKESK come from the germline V gene. DNA for the CDR3: TGTGCCAGAAGCCTCACCTACGAGCAGTACTTC. Protein product: CARSLTYEQYF.

The CDR3 coding sequence is TGTGCCAGCAGCTTGCCAGGGAAAAACATTCAGTACTTC. Amino acid sequence: CASSLPGKNIQYF. The chain links TRBV5-4 to TRBJ2-4; TRBD1 is a possible D gene (5 bases). Germline assignment: CDR1 SGHNT and CDR2 YYREEE (reference sequence). The V gene lost 1 base and the J gene lost 4 bases, with 6 bases spanning the gap. This CDR3 is built from 13 residues.

This chain uses TRBV4-1 with TRBJ1-5, with TRBD1 matching 10 bases. Unmatched junction bases numbered 6, after V lost 4 bases and J lost 3 bases. This CDR3 comprises 16 residues. Germline V gene sequence: CDR1 MGHRA, CDR2 YSYEKL. CDR3 sequence: CASSRTGQGINQPQHF. The CDR3 bases are TGCGCCAGCAGCCGAACGGGACAGGGGATCAATCAGCCCCAGCATTTT.

The genes are TRBV27 and TRBJ1-2; D is possibly TRBD1 (5 bases). The germline CDR1 and CDR2 sequences are MNHEY and SMNVEV (reference sequence). V gave up 3 bases and J gave up 6 bases, with 11 bases separating them. The CDR3 spans 13 residues. The CDR3 DNA sequence: TGTGCCAGCAGTTTTCGGGCGGGACATGGCTACACCTTC. Amino acid sequence: CASSFRAGHGYTF.

The V call is TRBV9, the J call TRBJ2-2, with 7 bases matching TRBD2. The CDR3 length is 17 residues. Trimming took 0 bases from V and 3 from J; bases not matched to a gene: 8. Per germline, CDR1 SGDLS and CDR2 YYNGEE. The DNA for the CDR3 is TGTGCCAGCAGCGTAGCTTCTAGCGGAGGCTACACCGGGGAGCTGTTTTTT. Translating it yields CASSVASSGGYTGELFF.

V is TRBV5-1 and J is TRBJ2-7; D is undetermined. V was cut by 0 bases and J by 4 bases, with 5 bases left in between. The length of the CDR3 is 12 residues. Germline V gene sequence: CDR1 SGHRS, CDR2 YFSETQ. The CDR3 here is CASSLGQYEQYF. The CDR3 nucleotides read TGCGCCAGCAGCTTGGGTCAGTACGAGCAGTACTTC.

This chain uses TRBV4-3 with TRBJ2-4; weak D call: TRBD1 (6 bases). V lost 5 bases and J 1 base, leaving 12 bases between the germline ends. The CDR3 has 15 residues. CDR1 and CDR2 (germline): LGHNA, YSLEER. CDR3 nucleotide sequence: TGCGCCAGCAGCTTTGCTACAGGGGCCAAAAACATTCAGTACTTC. Translated, it gives CASSFATGAKNIQYF.

The chain couples TRBV28 to TRBJ2-7, with TRBD2 matching over 7 bases. After removal of 5 bases from V and 6 bases from J, the junction contained 4 bases not matched to a gene. Germline V gene sequence: CDR1 MDHEN, CDR2 SYDVKM. This CDR3 is built from 12 residues. This chain's CDR3 is CASSPGGAEQYF. In DNA form, the CDR3 reads TGTGCCAGCAGTCCGGGAGGAGCCGAGCAGTACTTC.